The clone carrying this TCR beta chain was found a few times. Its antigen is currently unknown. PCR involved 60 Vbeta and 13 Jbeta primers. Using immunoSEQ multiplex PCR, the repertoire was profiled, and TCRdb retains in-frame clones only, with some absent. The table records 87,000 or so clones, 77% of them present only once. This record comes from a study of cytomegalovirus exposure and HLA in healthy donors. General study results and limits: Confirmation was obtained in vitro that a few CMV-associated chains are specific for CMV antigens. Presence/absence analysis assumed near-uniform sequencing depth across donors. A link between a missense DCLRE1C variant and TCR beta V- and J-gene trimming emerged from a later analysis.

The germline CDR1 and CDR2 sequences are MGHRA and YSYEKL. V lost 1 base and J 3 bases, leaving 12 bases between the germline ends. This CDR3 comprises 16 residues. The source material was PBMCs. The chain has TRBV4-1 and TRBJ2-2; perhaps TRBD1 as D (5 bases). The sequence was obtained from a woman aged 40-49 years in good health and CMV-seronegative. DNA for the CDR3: TGCGCCAGCAGCCAAGCCCTTGGGGCTGACACCGGGGAGCTGTTTTTT. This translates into CASSQALGADTGELFF.